The 24 T cell receptor beta chains below all came from one sample that was sequenced in a study of CD8 T cells in ankylosing spondylitis. TCRdb recomputed calls from the 5' RACE reads with MiXCR, one row per CDR3 protein. Altogether around 150,000 distinct CDR3 sequences are present, approximately 20% being singletons, with the ten largest covering about 8.2%. Sequencing input: blood, either unsorted or a sorted T cell fraction (not recorded which). The receptors here all came from a male donor with ankylosing spondylitis or in good health (not recorded which).

This clonotype has ten or more counts. The genes are TRBV12-3 or TRBV12-4 and TRBJ1-1; 8 positions agree with TRBD1. After removal of 5 bases from V and 9 bases from J, the junction contained 5 bases not matched to a gene. The CDR3 contains 12 residues. The CDR3 is CASSRGQEQAFF. CDR3 nucleotides: TGTGCCAGCAGTCGGGGACAGGAACAAGCTTTCTTT.

The chain is built from TRBV10-2 and TRBJ2-1, with 8 bases lining up with TRBD2. The ends lost 3 bases at V and 6 bases at J; junction bases unmatched: 4. The CDR3 is made up of 14 amino acids. CDR1 and CDR2 from the germline V gene are WSHSY and SAAADI. The CDR3 is CASSDAGLVNEQFF. The DNA of the CDR3 is TGCGCCAGCAGTGACGCGGGACTAGTCAATGAGCAGTTCTTC.

This clonotype occurred a few times. This chain connects TRBV29-1 to TRBJ1-4; 8 bases line up with TRBD1. Germline V gene sequence: CDR1 SQVTM, CDR2 ANQGSEA. Losses at the gene ends were 7 bases for V and 3 bases for J; bases not matched to a gene: 4. This CDR3 has 13 amino acids. The CDR3 loop reads CSGTGSANEKLFF. The CDR3 DNA is TGCAGCGGGACAGGGTCGGCTAATGAAAAACTGTTTTTT.

This clonotype was observed at least ten times. The chain uses TRBV3-1 and TRBJ2-2; D tentatively reads TRBD1 or TRBD2 (6 bases each). This CDR3 has 14 amino acids. From germline, CDR1 is LGHDT and CDR2 YNNKEL (reference sequence). Trimming took off 1 base at V and 12 bases at J, with 15 bases between the two ends. The CDR3 sequence is CASSQGNGGDKLFF. The CDR3 nucleotides read TGTGCCAGCAGCCAAGGCAACGGCGGGGACAAGCTGTTTTTT.

This clonotype has ten or more counts. The chain carries TRBV20-1 and TRBJ2-7, with D possibly TRBD2 on 5 matching bases. The germline V and J ends were trimmed by 3 bases and 7 bases, with 10 bases remaining between them. This CDR3 comprises 11 residues. From germline, CDR1 is DFQATT and CDR2 SNEGSKA (reference sequence). The DNA of the CDR3 is TGCAGTGCTAGGCCAACTAGGGAGCAGTACTTC. Its translation is CSARPTREQYF.

The chain has TRBV7-2 and TRBJ2-7, with 12 bases identical to TRBD1. This CDR3 has 14 amino acids. V shed 10 bases and J 5 bases; nucleotides not matched to a gene: 9. In germline, CDR1 is SGHTA, CDR2 FQGNSA. The CDR3 DNA follows: TGTGCCACGAGCGGCGGGACAGGGGGCGACGAGCAGTACTTC. This encodes CATSGGTGGDEQYF.

This clonotype has only a few counts. The chain has TRBV7-2 and TRBJ2-4; 8 bases match TRBD1. This CDR3 region has 12 residues. Germline values: CDR1 SGHTA, CDR2 FQGNSA. The V and J ends lost 5 bases and 10 bases, in that order; junction bases with no gene match: 4. The CDR3 region is CASSLTGVIQYF. The CDR3 DNA reads TGTGCCAGCAGCCTGACAGGGGTAATTCAGTACTTC.

This clonotype was seen ten or more times. Here the CDR3 reads CASATGVEQYF. The CDR3 coding sequence is TGTGCCAGCGCAACGGGAGTCGAGCAGTACTTC. The chain employs TRBV3-1 and TRBJ2-7, with a possible D match to TRBD2 (6 bases). CDR3 length: 11 amino acids. Germline V gene lookup returns CDR1 LGHDT and CDR2 YNNKEL (reference sequence). The germline V and J ends were trimmed by 8 bases and 6 bases, with 11 bases remaining between them.

This clonotype has a count of ten or more. The chain is built from TRBV7-2 and TRBJ2-7, with a possible D match to TRBD2 (5 bases). The germline CDR1 and CDR2 sequences are SGHTA and FQGNSA. V lost 5 bases to trimming and J lost 7 bases, with 15 bases between them. CDR3 size: 13 residues. The CDR3 region is CASSPYSRGEQYF. In nucleotides, the CDR3 is TGTGCCAGCAGCCCCTACTCCCGAGGGGAGCAGTACTTC.

This clonotype was counted many times. CDR3 DNA sequence: TGCAGTGCGTGTCCGGGACAGTGTTATAGCAATCAGCCCCAGCATTTT. This codes for CSACPGQCYSNQPQHF. This chain uses TRBV20-1 with TRBJ1-5; 7 bases agree with TRBD1. Germline-derived CDR1 and CDR2 are DFQATT and SNEGSKA (reference sequence). This CDR3 is 16 amino acids long. V shed 6 bases and J 0 bases; nucleotides not matched to a gene: 11.

This clonotype was seen many times. The chain employs TRBV11-2 and TRBJ2-6; a weak D match, TRBD1 (5 bases). Per the germline V gene, CDR1 is SGHAT and CDR2 is FQNNGV. The CDR3 extends over 16 amino acids. V was cut by 4 bases and J by 4 bases, with 14 bases left in between. CDR3 coding DNA: TGTGCCAGCAGCTCACTTAGGGGTTCCGGGGCCAACGTCCTGACTTTC. Residues: CASSSLRGSGANVLTF.

This clonotype was counted many times. This chain uses TRBV5-1 with TRBJ2-1; 12 bases fit TRBD2. Germline assignment: CDR1 SGHRS and CDR2 YFSETQ. J gave up 6 bases and V 0 bases, and 10 bases lay outside the gene matches. The CDR3 consists of 18 residues. The CDR3 DNA reads TGCGCCAGCAGCTTGGAGCTAGCGGGAGGGCCAATCTCCAATGAGCAGTTCTTC. Amino acids: CASSLELAGGPISNEQFF.

This clonotype has ten or more counts. CDR3 sequence: CSAHLSGARNQPQHF. CDR3 DNA: TGCAGTGCCCACCTCTCAGGTGCCCGCAATCAGCCCCAGCATTTT. The chain combines TRBV20-1 with TRBJ1-5; D remains ambiguous. V lost 6 bases, J lost 2 bases, and 17 bases lay in between. This CDR3 comprises 15 residues. Per germline, CDR1 DFQATT and CDR2 SNEGSKA (reference sequence).

The chain is built from TRBV20-1 and TRBJ2-1; D gene ambiguous. With 6 bases removed from V and 5 bases from J, the gap between germline ends came to 14 bases. In germline, CDR1 is DFQATT, CDR2 SNEGSKA (reference sequence). CDR3 length: 13 amino acids. The chain's CDR3 is CSAKGKVDNEQFF. CDR3 bases: TGCAGTGCCAAAGGGAAGGTGGACAATGAGCAGTTCTTC.

At least ten counts were recorded for this clonotype. This rearrangement joins TRBV5-1 to TRBJ1-4; D unclear. This CDR3 spans 15 amino acids. Trimming removed 3 bases at V and 6 bases at J, with 15 bases between. In germline, CDR1 is SGHRS, CDR2 YFSETQ. CDR3 loop: CASSYQTGLDEKLFF. In DNA, the CDR3 is TGCGCCAGCAGCTATCAGACGGGGTTGGATGAAAAACTGTTTTTT.

This clonotype was seen only a few times. The genes are TRBV5-8 and TRBJ2-4; possibly TRBD1 for D (5 bases). With 1 base removed from V and 0 bases from J, the gap between germline ends came to 14 bases. Germline CDR1 SGHTS, CDR2 YDEGEE. CDR3 length: 17 residues. The CDR3 sequence: CASSLLLTALAKNIQYF. Written as DNA, the CDR3 is TGTGCCAGCAGCTTGCTCTTGACAGCGCTAGCCAAAAACATTCAGTACTTC.

This chain uses TRBV9 with TRBJ2-5; D not certain. V was pared by 0 bases and J by 5 bases, with 5 bases between. CDR1 is SGDLS and CDR2 is YYNGEE in the germline V gene. The CDR3 extends over 12 amino acids. In nucleotides, the CDR3 is TGTGCCAGCAGCGTAGAAGGGGAGACCCAGTACTTC. It is translated as CASSVEGETQYF.

This clonotype was seen repeatedly, ten times or more. The rearrangement uses TRBV6-2 or TRBV6-3 and TRBJ2-1, with D possibly matching TRBD1 (5 bases). Trimming stripped 1 base from V and 7 bases from J, with 11 bases between. This CDR3 spans 14 amino acids. The germline V gene encodes CDR1 MNHEY and CDR2 SVGEGT. For the CDR3, the DNA is TGTGCCAGCAGTTACTTCAGGGTAGAGAATGAGCAGTTCTTC. Protein sequence: CASSYFRVENEQFF.

This clonotype was counted only a few times. This rearrangement joins TRBV5-5 to TRBJ2-7; TRBD1 agrees at 9 bases. This CDR3 contains 14 residues. The junction had 6 bases not matched to a gene; V was cut back by 4 bases and J by 4 bases. Germline V gene data show CDR1 as SGHKS and CDR2 as YYEKEE (reference sequence). The CDR3 reads CASSLGTGYYEQYF. CDR3 DNA sequence: TGTGCCAGCAGCCTCGGGACAGGGTATTACGAGCAGTACTTC.

This clonotype has just a few counts. This chain links TRBV28 with TRBJ2-7, with 11 bases that match TRBD1. After removal of 2 bases from V and 5 bases from J, the junction contained 8 bases not matched to a gene. The CDR3 extends over 16 amino acids. Germline CDR1 reads MDHEN; CDR2 reads SYDVKM. The chain's CDR3 is CASSLNVGQGDDEQYF. DNA for the CDR3: TGTGCCAGCAGTTTAAACGTGGGACAGGGGGACGACGAGCAGTACTTC.

This clonotype was found a few times. The rearrangement links TRBV18 to TRBJ2-3; unclear D gene. CDR1 is KGHSH, CDR2 LQKENI, per germline. CDR3 length equals 12 residues. V was pared by 2 bases and J by 4 bases, with 4 bases between. CDR3 in amino acids: CASSPSPDTQYF. The DNA of the CDR3 is TGTGCCAGCTCACCATCTCCAGATACGCAGTATTTT.

A few counts support this clonotype. The V and J genes are TRBV28 and TRBJ1-5; D remains ambiguous. CDR3 length equals 13 residues. Germline loops: CDR1 MDHEN, CDR2 SYDVKM. Trimming took 10 bases from V and 0 from J, leaving 10 bases between them. The chain's CDR3 is CAIGTDSNQPQHF. Written as DNA, the CDR3 is TGTGCCATCGGAACCGATAGCAATCAGCCCCAGCATTTT. Filled out from reference TRBV28 and TRBJ1-5, the complete variable domain reads DVKVTQSSRYLVKRTGEKVFLECVQDMDHENMFWYRQDPGLGLRLIYFSYDVKMKEKGDIPEGYSVSREKKERFSLILESASTNQTSMYLCAIGTDSNQPQHFGDGTRLSIL.

This clonotype occurred a few times. The chain links TRBV7-3 to TRBJ2-2; D is uncertain. Trimming removed 5 bases at V and 6 bases at J, with 10 bases between. Germline values: CDR1 SGHTA, CDR2 FQGTGA. The CDR3 has 13 residues. The CDR3: CASSTRQAGELFF. The CDR3 DNA reads TGTGCCAGCAGCACAAGACAAGCCGGGGAGCTGTTTTTT.

This clonotype was found many times. The chain links TRBV12-3 or TRBV12-4 to TRBJ2-2; perhaps TRBD1 as D (6 bases). V was clipped by 3 bases and J by 7 bases, with 12 bases between them. The CDR3 has 14 residues. The CDR3 coding sequence is TGTGCCAGCAGTTTCCAGGGGTTAATCGGGGAGCTGTTTTTT. It translates to CASSFQGLIGELFF.